This paragraph reports one T cell receptor (beta chain). What it binds is unknown. The authors ran the assay at deep level. Clones were read by immunoSEQ multiplex PCR, and TCRdb kept only the in-frame ones, dropping some. This sample has about 2.4 million clones, with 93% found just once. The data derive from a study of shared clonotypes between healthy human individuals. Across the whole study: Researchers assigned three CD4 naive, three CD4 memory, two CD8 naive and one CD8 memory plate to each donor.

Overall study findings and caveats: Compared with memory subsets, naive subsets generally had larger estimated richness.

There are 17 residues in the CDR3. J was trimmed by 7 bases and V by 0 bases; bases with no gene match: 10. Per germline, CDR1 SGHTA and CDR2 FQGTGA. This clonotype originated in a man between 18 and 29 years old in good health. Some clones in this sample may be carry-over from other donors' samples. This chain connects TRBV7-3 to TRBJ2-1, with TRBD1 identical over 9 bases. The sample taken for sequencing was naive CD4+ T cells from PBMCs. Subset described: CD45RA+ positively selected. CDR3 nucleotides: TGTGCCAGCAGCTTAACTACTGGACAGGGGATGAAAAATGAGCAGTTCTTC. Its translation: CASSLTTGQGMKNEQFF. The whole variable domain, remainder taken from reference TRBV7-3 and TRBJ2-1, is GAGVSQTPSNKVTEKGKYVELRCDPISGHTALYWYRQSLGQGPEFLIYFQGTGAADDSGLPNDRFFAVRPEGSVSTLKIQRTERGDSAVYLCASSLTTGQGMKNEQFFGPGTRLTVL.